This T cell receptor beta chain emerged from a study of blood T cell repertoires in COVID-19. Study-level information: The samples span acute and convalescent COVID-19 from the United States, Italy and Spain. T cells, B-cell-depleted T cells, or PBMCs provided the cDNA or gDNA that served as material.

Using immunoSEQ multiplex PCR, the repertoire was profiled, and TCRdb retains in-frame clones only, with some absent. The sample lists more than 200,000 clones, 75% to 90% seen once, with roughly 2% in the top ten. The CDR3 loop spans 15 amino acids. From germline, CDR1 is LNHDA and CDR2 SQIVND (reference sequence). V was cut by 3 bases and J by 2 bases, with 11 bases left in between. The sequencing input was peripheral blood. The receptor's source is a man aged 25-45 years with active or convalescent COVID-19. The J gene is TRBJ2-1, the V gene TRBV19; D is possibly TRBD1 (5 bases). In nucleotides, the CDR3 is TGTGCCAGTAGTATGGGGCAGGATCCCTACAATGAGCAGTTCTTC. Amino acids: CASSMGQDPYNEQFF.